This TCR beta chain was identified during a study of neoadjuvant nivolumab and ipilimumab in lung cancer. Turning to the study itself: Nivolumab 3 mg/kg was given days 1, 15 and 29, plus ipilimumab 1 mg/kg day 1 in combination. The study's findings and limits: Compared with tumor-adjacent uninvolved lung, resected tumors showed greater richness and clonality. Pretherapy blood TCR richness correlated positively with resected tumor richness. From pretherapy to surgery, tumor richness and clonality rose with dual therapy.

Generated by immunoSEQ multiplex PCR, the TCRdb table keeps only in-frame clones and is missing some. The sample lists roughly 49,000 clones, about 89% occurring once. With regard to this clone: The target antigen is unknown.

The material was blood, obtained before neoadjuvant nivolumab, alone or with ipilimumab. The TCR sequence derives from an adult with non-small cell lung cancer. Some clones in this sample may be carry-over from other donors' samples.

The CDR3 DNA reads as TGTGCCAGCATGAAGGTTGCCGGGGGGGCCAACGTCCTGACTTTC. Translated: CASMKVAGGANVLTF. The chain employs TRBV6-5 and TRBJ2-6; the D is unclear. The CDR3 runs 15 residues. CDR1 is MNHEY and CDR2 is SVGAGI in the germline V gene. Trimming took 7 bases from V and 4 from J, leaving 14 bases between them.